This T cell receptor beta chain was obtained from a study of blood T cell repertoires in COVID-19. The assay was immunoSEQ multiplex PCR, and TCRdb's table has in-frame clones only and misses some. The profile shows about 200,000 clones, 85% of them singletons. V lost 2 bases to trimming and J lost 1 base, with 11 bases between them. The germline V gene has CDR1 ENHRY and CDR2 SYGVKD. The CDR3 covers 15 residues. This clone appeared once. The chain joins TRBV10-3 to TRBJ1-1, with TRBD1 as a possible D gene (5 bases). The clonotype was recovered from a man in his 60s with COVID-19, enrolled during active disease. Sequencing used peripheral blood. The CDR3 loop is CAISEGAPKNTEAFF. DNA for the CDR3: TGTGCCATCAGTGAGGGGGCCCCTAAGAACACTGAAGCTTTCTTT.